This T cell receptor (beta chain) was identified in a study of shared clonotypes between healthy human individuals. V gave up 6 bases and J gave up 1 base, with 12 bases separating them. The CDR3 consists of 14 residues. Per the germline V gene, CDR1 is SEHNR and CDR2 is FQNEAQ (reference sequence). This clone was seen only a few times. Unsorted PBMCs provided DNA that was sequenced on ten immunoSEQ deep assay plates. Clones were read by immunoSEQ multiplex PCR, and TCRdb kept only the in-frame ones, dropping some. Of around 510,000 clones listed, around three quarters are singletons. This chain joins TRBV7-9 and TRBJ2-5; tentative D call: TRBD1 (5 bases). The sequence derives from a woman in her thirties or forties in good health. Some clones in this sample may be carry-over from other donors' samples. The specimen sequenced was PBMCs. The chain's CDR3 is CASSGDSLQETQYF. CDR3 nucleotides: TGTGCCAGCAGTGGAGACAGCCTCCAAGAGACCCAGTACTTC.